These 17 T cell receptor beta chains share one sample of origin, sequenced in a study of control samples from healthy donors and cancer patients (dated by TCRdb to about 2020). Library method: the immunoSEQ multiplex PCR assay. TCRdb's version of the immuneACCESS table is confined to in-frame rearrangements and falls short of the full clone set. An unresolved V gene accounts for under half of the shortfall where checked; the remainder is of unknown origin. This sample holds roughly 120,000 clones; 80% to 90% were observed only once. The ten largest clonotypes hold 0.95% to 1.3% of the sample. Sequenced: PBMCs. These receptors all stem from a woman between 45 and 65 years old with colorectal cancer.

The chain couples TRBV9 to TRBJ1-2; D not resolved. Per germline, CDR1 SGDLS and CDR2 YYNGEE. Trimming shortened V by 0 bases and J by 3 bases, and 6 bases separated the two germline ends. The CDR3 sequence is 13 residues long. The CDR3: CASSVGGYYGYTF. DNA of the CDR3: TGTGCCAGCAGCGTAGGTGGGTACTATGGCTACACCTTC. Filled out from reference TRBV9 and TRBJ1-2, the complete variable domain reads DSGVTQTPKHLITATGQRVTLRCSPRSGDLSVYWYQQSLDQGLQFLIQYYNGEERAKGNILERFSAQQFPDLHSELNLSSLELGDSALYFCASSVGGYYGYTFGSGTRLTVV.

This chain links TRBV28 with TRBJ2-3; no reliable D call. V was trimmed by 6 bases and J by 3 bases, leaving 10 bases between them. This CDR3 has 13 residues. Germline V gene sequence: CDR1 MDHEN, CDR2 SYDVKM. CDR3 sequence reads: CASSPRQTDTQYF. CDR3 DNA sequence: TGTGCCAGCAGCCCACGCCAGACAGATACGCAGTATTTT.

V is TRBV5-1 and J is TRBJ2-5; 11 nucleotides align to TRBD1. This CDR3 region has 15 residues. Germline values: CDR1 SGHRS, CDR2 YFSETQ. Unmatched junction bases numbered 7, after V lost 6 bases and J lost 3 bases. The chain's CDR3 is CASNLLGQGEETQYF. For the CDR3, the DNA is TGCGCCAGCAACCTCTTGGGACAGGGGGAAGAGACCCAGTACTTC.

J is TRBJ1-5 and V is TRBV6-1; 10 bases are a match to TRBD1. The CDR3 covers 15 residues. Germline trimming cut 3 bases from V and 7 bases from J; bases unmatched to any gene: 6. Per germline, CDR1 MNHNS and CDR2 SASEGT. The CDR3 nucleotides read TGTGCCAGCAGTGACACGACAGGGGGCCGCCAGCCCCAGCATTTT. It is translated as CASSDTTGGRQPQHF.

The rearrangement uses TRBV3-1 (or the pseudogene TRBV3-2) and TRBJ2-7, with 13 bases matching TRBD2. Germline V gives CDR1 LGHDT, CDR2 YNNKEL (reference sequence). V shed 1 base, J shed 7 bases, and the junction held 1 base outside the gene matches. The CDR3 totals 14 residues. CDR3 amino acids: CASSQGTSGGEQYF. The CDR3 nucleotides are TGTGCCAGCAGCCAAGGGACTAGCGGGGGTGAGCAGTACTTC.

V gene TRBV9 combines with J gene TRBJ2-1, with 8 bases identical to TRBD1. Germline assignment: CDR1 SGDLS and CDR2 YYNGEE. This CDR3 is 13 amino acids long. With 3 bases clipped from V and 5 bases from J, the junction kept 1 base outside the gene matches. The CDR3, as DNA: TGTGCCAGCAGCGGGGGACAGGACAATGAGCAGTTCTTC. It translates to CASSGGQDNEQFF.

The V call is TRBV5-4, the J call TRBJ1-6; D is undetermined. Trimming stripped 7 bases from V and 7 bases from J, with 12 bases between. Germline V gene lookup returns CDR1 SGHNT and CDR2 YYREEE (reference sequence). CDR3 length: 13 amino acids. This chain's CDR3 is CASRGGDNSPLHF. CDR3 nucleotide sequence: TGTGCCAGCCGAGGAGGTGACAATTCACCCCTCCACTTT.

This chain links TRBV7-9 with TRBJ1-1, with a tentative D call TRBD1 (6 bases). The CDR3 has 14 amino acids. The ends were cut back, 1 base at V and 8 bases at J, with 14 bases in the middle. The V gene's germline CDR1 is SEHNR and CDR2 FQNEAQ (reference sequence). Here the CDR3 reads CASSLGSGQQEAFF. The CDR3 DNA sequence: TGTGCCAGCAGCTTAGGTAGCGGACAGCAGGAAGCTTTCTTT.

The chain carries TRBV2 and TRBJ2-2; D unclear. The germline V gene encodes CDR1 SNHLY and CDR2 FYNNEI. The CDR3 runs to 12 residues. Deletions cut 3 bases from V and 4 bases from J, with 3 bases between. CDR3 region: CASSDTTGELFF. CDR3 nucleotide sequence: TGTGCCAGCAGTGACACCACCGGGGAGCTGTTTTTT.

This chain uses TRBV14 with TRBJ1-4; possible D gene TRBD1, 5 bases. Trimming left V 3 bases short and J 7 bases short, with 12 bases between. This CDR3 has 14 amino acids. The germline CDR1 and CDR2 sequences are SGHDN and FVKESK. The chain's CDR3 is CASSQGGIPEKLFF. DNA for the CDR3: TGTGCCAGCAGCCAGGGGGGGATACCTGAAAAACTGTTTTTT.

The genes are TRBV12-3 or TRBV12-4 and TRBJ1-1; D is unclear. The CDR3 spans 13 residues. V dropped 1 base and J dropped 3 bases, with 6 bases sitting between them. CDR3 nucleotide sequence: TGTGCCAGCAGTTTAGTTCTGGACACTGAAGCTTTCTTT. It yields the protein CASSLVLDTEAFF.

In its sample, this clone was seen once. The chain has TRBV5-4 and TRBJ1-2, with TRBD1 identical over 7 bases. This CDR3 comprises 13 residues. Germline CDR1 is SGHNT and CDR2 is YYREEE (reference sequence). V was clipped by 4 bases and J by 6 bases; unmatched bases: 6. CDR3: CASSRDRLDGYTF. The DNA of the CDR3 is TGTGCCAGCAGCAGGGACAGACTCGATGGCTACACCTTC.

This sequence joins TRBV27 and TRBJ2-7; 10 positions agree with TRBD2. Germline V CDR1 and CDR2: MNHEY, SMNVEV (reference sequence). The CDR3 is 15 amino acids. V dropped 4 bases and J dropped 1; count of bases not matched to a gene: 4. For the CDR3, the DNA is TGTGCCAGCAGTTCGGCAGCGGGGGGGTCCTACGAGCAGTACTTC. Its protein product is CASSSAAGGSYEQYF.

The chain joins TRBV6-5 to TRBJ1-4; TRBD1 matches at 8 bases. V dropped 10 bases and J dropped 8; count of bases not matched to a gene: 12. Germline CDR1 reads MNHEY; CDR2 reads SVGAGI. There are 14 residues in the CDR3. This CDR3 is CATKSGQVYEKLFF. The CDR3 nucleotides are TGTGCCACCAAATCGGGACAGGTATACGAAAAACTGTTTTTT.

This clone was recorded once. The chain uses TRBV21-1 and TRBJ2-5; TRBD2 is the table's D call and was not checked against the DNA. TRBV21-1 is marked as a pseudogene. This CDR3 is built from 16 residues. This CDR3 reads CASSGKRGGKQETQYF. The CDR3 DNA reads as TGTGCCAGCAGCGGGAAGCGGGGGGGAAAGCAAGAGACCCAGTACTTC.

The chain joins TRBV6-5 to TRBJ2-1, with 9 bases fitting TRBD1. The V segment lost 6 bases and the J segment 12 bases; nucleotides outside the gene matches: 6. This CDR3 spans 12 amino acids. The germline V gene encodes CDR1 MNHEY and CDR2 SVGAGI. CDR3 DNA: TGTGCCAGCAGGACATTGGACAGGGGGCAGTTCTTC. It codes for CASRTLDRGQFF.

The table lists this clone with a count of one. V is TRBV2 and J is TRBJ2-1; the match to TRBD2 covers 11 bases. V was pared by 10 bases and J by 5 bases, with 7 bases of the junction left unmatched. Germline V lookup: CDR1 SNHLY, CDR2 FYNNEI. The CDR3 sequence is 14 residues long. The CDR3 loop is CAISLAGGNNEQFF. Written as DNA, the CDR3 is TGTGCCATCTCCCTAGCGGGAGGCAACAATGAGCAGTTCTTC.